Below, 26 T cell receptor beta chains from the same sample are listed, as sequenced in a study of T-cell reconstitution after alpha-beta-depleted transplantation in children. Unique molecular identifiers were incorporated during preparation of the TCRbeta library. MiXCR was run by TCRdb on the PCR reads, yielding one entry per CDR3 protein. The repertoire consists of 490,000 or so distinct CDR3 sequences, with around 13% occurring once and the leading ten covering less than 6.5%. Sequencing used PBMCs from the stem cell graft donor, obtained from the stem cell graft. The source of these receptors is a human donor who donated a stem cell graft to a child with combined immunodeficiency.

The sample holds many counts of this clonotype. This chain uses TRBV7-7 with TRBJ2-2; 7 nucleotides match TRBD2. The length of the CDR3 is 14 residues. The germline V gene encodes CDR1 SSHAT and CDR2 FNYEAQ (reference sequence). Trimming removed 4 bases from V and 5 bases from J; junction bases left unmatched: 4. The CDR3 bases are TGTGCCAGCAGCTCCGGGGAGGGGACCGGGGAGCTGTTTTTT. Protein: CASSSGEGTGELFF.

This clonotype has ten or more counts. The rearrangement joins TRBV5-1 to TRBJ2-4, with 7 bases aligning to TRBD1. The CDR3 spans 15 residues. Germline V lookup: CDR1 SGHRS, CDR2 YFSETQ. V lost 3 bases to trimming and J lost 4 bases; unmatched junction nucleotides: 7. This chain's CDR3 is CASSWAPGQKNIQYF. CDR3 DNA: TGCGCCAGCAGCTGGGCCCCGGGACAGAAAAACATTCAGTACTTC.

The sample holds a few counts of this clonotype. The chain is built from TRBV6-4 and TRBJ2-3, with 8 bases fitting TRBD2. The CDR3 has 14 residues. The germline V gene encodes CDR1 MRHNA and CDR2 SNTAGT. V lost 5 bases and J lost 4; bases outside the gene matches: 5. CDR3 nucleotides: TGTGCCAGCAGTCCGGGAGGGGCGGCAGATACGCAGTATTTT. Translated: CASSPGGAADTQYF.

This clonotype was seen only a few times. The J gene is TRBJ2-7, the V gene TRBV27; TRBD2 aligns across 9 bases. The CDR3 contains 14 residues. Looked up from germline, CDR1 is MNHEY and CDR2 is SMNVEV (reference sequence). After removal of 0 bases from V and 5 bases from J, the junction contained 2 bases not matched to a gene. CDR3 amino acids: CASSLSGLAHEQYF. CDR3 DNA: TGTGCCAGCAGTTTATCGGGACTAGCACACGAGCAGTACTTC.

This clonotype was recorded a few times. V and J are TRBV6-5 and TRBJ2-5; TRBD1 might be the D (7 bases). The CDR3 totals 16 residues. The germline V gene encodes CDR1 MNHEY and CDR2 SVGAGI. V lost 4 bases and J 5 bases, leaving 20 bases between the germline ends. CDR3 sequence: CASSFTGAEGGETQYF. Here the CDR3 DNA reads TGTGCCAGCAGTTTTACAGGGGCCGAAGGGGGGGAGACCCAGTACTTC.

This clonotype was detected many times. The genes are TRBV29-1 and TRBJ2-7, with a possible D match to TRBD1 (7 bases). Germline lookup yields CDR1 SQVTM and CDR2 ANQGSEA. This CDR3 comprises 10 residues. V gave up 4 bases and J gave up 10 bases, with 11 bases separating them. In DNA form, the CDR3 reads TGCAGCGTTGTCAGGGGGGATCAGTACTTC. Protein product: CSVVRGDQYF.

This clonotype has only a few counts. The chain is built from TRBV20-1 and TRBJ1-5, with TRBD1 matching 7 bases. Germline assignment: CDR1 DFQATT and CDR2 SNEGSKA (reference sequence). CDR3 length equals 15 residues. Trimming took 0 bases from V and 6 from J; bases not matched to a gene: 8. DNA for the CDR3: TGCAGTGCTAGAGATAGGGGACAGTCAGGTCAGCCCCAGCATTTT. It yields the protein CSARDRGQSGQPQHF.

The table lists this clonotype with a few counts. The chain uses TRBV27 and TRBJ2-1; D might be TRBD1 (6 bases). Germline V gives CDR1 MNHEY, CDR2 SMNVEV (reference sequence). CDR3 length: 17 residues. Deletions cut 3 bases from V and 3 bases from J, with 18 bases between. CDR3 protein: CASSLMDRPFYYNEQFF. The CDR3 bases are TGTGCCAGCAGTTTGATGGACAGACCTTTCTACTACAATGAGCAGTTCTTC.

This chain uses TRBV25-1 with TRBJ2-7; 9 bases are shared with TRBD1. The CDR3 is 13 amino acids. Trimming took 5 bases from V and 8 from J; bases not matched to a gene: 7. Germline assignment: CDR1 MGHDK and CDR2 SYGVNS. Here the CDR3 DNA reads TGTGCCAGCAGTACGGGACAGGGAATGAAGCAGTACTTC. Its protein is CASSTGQGMKQYF.

This rearrangement joins TRBV12-3 or TRBV12-4 to TRBJ2-3; D remains ambiguous. This CDR3 is built from 16 residues. V lost 2 bases and J 0 bases, leaving 12 bases between the germline ends. The CDR3 is CASSLIFSTSTDTQYF. For the CDR3, the DNA is TGTGCCAGCAGTTTAATATTTTCGACTAGCACAGATACGCAGTATTTT.

The rearrangement uses TRBV5-4 and TRBJ2-7, with unresolved D. CDR3 length equals 14 residues. Germline CDR1 and CDR2: SGHNT and YYREEE (reference sequence). V shed 2 bases and J shed 0 bases, with 9 bases lying between them. The CDR3 sequence: CASSLGETSYEQYF. CDR3 nucleotide sequence: TGTGCCAGCAGCTTAGGAGAAACCTCCTACGAGCAGTACTTC.

This clonotype was recorded at least ten times. The rearrangement uses TRBV5-1 and TRBJ1-1; TRBD1 matches 7 bases. The germline V gene has CDR1 SGHRS and CDR2 YFSETQ. This CDR3 is built from 15 residues. Trimming at V came to 4 bases and at J to 0 bases, leaving 6 bases not matched to a gene. The CDR3 spells CASSMPTGLNTEAFF. The DNA for the CDR3 is TGCGCCAGCAGCATGCCGACAGGGTTGAACACTGAAGCTTTCTTT.

This chain connects TRBV30 to TRBJ2-3, with 11 positions matching TRBD2. The V segment lost 1 base and the J segment 0 bases; nucleotides outside the gene matches: 3. The CDR3 is made up of 16 amino acids. CDR1 and CDR2 from the germline V gene are GTSNPN and SVGIG (reference sequence). CDR3 DNA sequence: TGTGCCTGGAGTGGACTAGCGGGACCTAGCACAGATACGCAGTATTTT. Protein sequence: CAWSGLAGPSTDTQYF.

The chain employs TRBV20-1 and TRBJ2-1; 13 positions agree with TRBD2. From germline, CDR1 is DFQATT and CDR2 SNEGSKA (reference sequence). The junction had 10 bases not matched to a gene; V was cut back by 6 bases and J by 5 bases. The CDR3 runs 16 residues. CDR3 loop: CSATPPLAGGDNEQFF. CDR3 bases: TGCAGTGCCACACCGCCACTAGCGGGGGGGGACAATGAGCAGTTCTTC.

Only a few counts were recorded for this clonotype. The rearrangement uses TRBV12-3 or TRBV12-4 and TRBJ1-3; D not certain. The CDR3 totals 13 residues. The V end was cut by 7 bases, the J end by 0 bases, with 7 bases between. The CDR3 sequence is CASTLISGNTIYF. The CDR3 coding sequence is TGTGCCAGCACCTTGATCTCTGGAAACACCATATATTTT.

The V and J genes are TRBV2 and TRBJ2-1; 10 positions agree with TRBD2. CDR1 and CDR2 (germline): SNHLY, FYNNEI. CDR3 size: 14 residues. V was pared by 5 bases and J by 7 bases, with 5 bases of the junction left unmatched. Here the CDR3 reads CASSIAGGFNEQFF. As DNA, the CDR3 is TGTGCCAGCAGTATAGCGGGGGGCTTTAATGAGCAGTTCTTC.

CDR3 protein: CATSDPGQVGNNEQFF. In nucleotides, the CDR3 is TGTGCCACCAGTGACCCCGGACAGGTAGGGAACAATGAGCAGTTCTTC. The V call is TRBV24-1, the J call TRBJ2-1, with 7 bases lining up with TRBD1. Per the germline V gene, CDR1 is KGHDR and CDR2 is SFDVKD. Trimming took 4 bases from V and 5 from J; bases not matched to a gene: 10. CDR3 length equals 16 residues.

CDR3 nucleotides: TGTGCCAGCAGCTTATCAAGTAGCGGGGGATACGAGCAGTACTTC. Its protein is CASSLSSSGGYEQYF. The chain uses TRBV5-5 and TRBJ2-7, with 9 bases lining up with TRBD2. Trimming at V came to 2 bases and at J to 4 bases, leaving 7 bases not matched to a gene. The germline gives CDR1 SGHKS, CDR2 YYEKEE (reference sequence). The CDR3 totals 15 residues.

This clonotype was observed at least ten times. The V call is TRBV7-9, the J call TRBJ1-5; unclear D gene. V was pared by 3 bases and J by 1 base, with 7 bases between. The length of the CDR3 is 14 residues. CDR1 is SEHNR and CDR2 is FQNEAQ in the germline V gene (reference sequence). The CDR3 reads CASSFLGSNQPQHF. Written as DNA, the CDR3 is TGTGCCAGCAGCTTCCTCGGAAGCAATCAGCCCCAGCATTTT.

The chain is built from TRBV10-3 and TRBJ1-1; TRBD1 might be the D (5 bases). Per the germline V gene, CDR1 is ENHRY and CDR2 is SYGVKD. The CDR3 runs 15 residues. V lost 0 bases, J lost 0 bases, and 8 bases lay in between. The DNA for the CDR3 is TGTGCCATCAGTGAGTCCGGACACCTGAACACTGAAGCTTTCTTT. It translates to CAISESGHLNTEAFF.

The chain employs TRBV20-1 and TRBJ2-1, with 12 bases aligning to TRBD2. The CDR3 is 14 amino acids. Germline CDR1 DFQATT, CDR2 SNEGSKA (reference sequence). V shed 5 bases and J 4 bases; nucleotides not matched to a gene: 3. The CDR3 spells CSADTSGGYNEQFF. CDR3 bases: TGCAGTGCTGACACTAGCGGGGGGTACAATGAGCAGTTCTTC.

The chain has TRBV6-1 and TRBJ2-1; TRBD1 matches 10 bases. In germline, CDR1 is MNHNS, CDR2 SASEGT. The CDR3 extends over 15 amino acids. V was clipped by 4 bases and J by 3 bases; unmatched bases: 3. The CDR3 DNA sequence: TGTGCCAGCAGTGGGGGGGACAGGGGCTACAATGAGCAGTTCTTC. Amino acid sequence: CASSGGDRGYNEQFF.

There are a few counts of this clonotype. This chain uses TRBV7-2 with TRBJ2-5; no clear D gene. In germline, CDR1 is SGHTA, CDR2 FQGNSA. V shed 8 bases and J shed 0 bases, with 10 bases lying between them. The CDR3 length is 13 residues. CDR3 amino acids: CASAQSYQETQYF. The CDR3 DNA is TGTGCCAGCGCACAGAGTTACCAAGAGACCCAGTACTTC.

The V call is TRBV28, the J call TRBJ1-1, with TRBD1 as a possible D gene (5 bases). The CDR3 runs to 13 residues. The germline V gene has CDR1 MDHEN and CDR2 SYDVKM. The ends were cut back, 4 bases at V and 7 bases at J, with 13 bases in the middle. CDR3 in DNA: TGTGCCAGCAGTTCCCAGCGGGGGAATGAAGCTTTCTTT. Its translation is CASSSQRGNEAFF.

A few counts support this clonotype. The V gene is TRBV5-1, the J gene TRBJ2-3; 7 positions match TRBD2. J gave up 4 bases and V 4 bases, and 12 bases lay outside the gene matches. The length of the CDR3 is 16 residues. Germline values: CDR1 SGHRS, CDR2 YFSETQ. CDR3 in DNA: TGCGCCAGCAGCCCTAATTTAGGGAGGGGAGCAGATACGCAGTATTTT. This encodes CASSPNLGRGADTQYF.

This clonotype has a count of ten or more. The chain carries TRBV13 and TRBJ2-5; D uncertain. V was pared by 5 bases and J by 5 bases, with 15 bases between. The CDR3 is 14 residues long. Germline V gene sequence: CDR1 PRHDT, CDR2 FYEKMQ (reference sequence). In DNA, the CDR3 is TGTGCCAGCAGCGGTGGAAGCAGCCCGGAGACCCAGTACTTC. This sequence encodes CASSGGSSPETQYF.